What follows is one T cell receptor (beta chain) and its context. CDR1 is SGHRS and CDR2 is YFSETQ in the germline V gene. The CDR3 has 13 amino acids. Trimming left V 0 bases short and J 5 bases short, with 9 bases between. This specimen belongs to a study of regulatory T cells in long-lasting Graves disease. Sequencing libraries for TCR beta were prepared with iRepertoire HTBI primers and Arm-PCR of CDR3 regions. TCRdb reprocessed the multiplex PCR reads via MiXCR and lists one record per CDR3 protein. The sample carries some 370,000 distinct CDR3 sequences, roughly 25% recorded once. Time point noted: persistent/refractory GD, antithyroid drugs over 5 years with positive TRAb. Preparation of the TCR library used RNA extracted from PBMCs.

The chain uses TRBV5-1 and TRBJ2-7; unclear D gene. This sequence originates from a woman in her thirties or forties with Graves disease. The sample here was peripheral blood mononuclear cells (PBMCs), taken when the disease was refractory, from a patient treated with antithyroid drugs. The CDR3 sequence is CASSLVPRNEQYF. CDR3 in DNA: TGCGCCAGCAGCTTGGTGCCGCGGAACGAGCAGTACTTC.